The 5 T cell receptor beta chains below were found in one sample sequenced in a study of T cells in Graves' hyperthyroidism and ophthalmopathy. RNA transcripts gave rise to amplified TCR beta CDR3 regions. Using the HTBI primer set, a first-round RT-PCR was run on the TCR CDR3. TCRdb re-called the multiplex PCR reads with MiXCR, one entry per CDR3 protein. The data contain roughly 530,000 distinct CDR3 sequences, roughly 15% of them singletons. The specimen was blood. These receptors all come from a woman aged 18-30 years with Graves' ophthalmopathy.

This clonotype appeared a few times. Since a much larger clone is just one base distant, this may be a read error. The V gene is TRBV27, the J gene TRBJ2-7, with D maybe TRBD1 (6 bases). The CDR3 loop spans 15 amino acids. Looked up from germline, CDR1 is MNHEY and CDR2 is SMNVEV (reference sequence). V shed 1 base and J shed 7 bases, with 17 bases lying between them. This CDR3 reads CASSLFSAGVGEQYF. CDR3 bases: TGTGCCAGCAGTTTATTCTCAGCAGGGGTGGGGGAGCAGTACTTC.

V usage is TRBV19 and J usage is TRBJ1-1; maybe TRBD1 (6 bases). Trimming pared 5 bases from V and 0 bases from J, leaving 19 bases between. Germline CDR1 LNHDA, CDR2 SQIVND (reference sequence). This CDR3 is 17 amino acids long. CDR3 protein: CASSPRAPGQMNTEAFF. CDR3 nucleotide sequence: TGTGCCAGTAGTCCCCGAGCCCCAGGACAGATGAACACTGAAGCTTTCTTT. The full variable domain, rest sourced from reference TRBV19 and TRBJ1-1, is DGGITQSPKYLFRKEGQNVTLSCEQNLNHDAMYWYRQDPGQGLRLIYYSQIVNDFQKGDIAEGYSVSREKKESFPLTVTSAQKNPTAFYLCASSPRAPGQMNTEAFFGQGTRLTVV.

This clonotype was counted many times. The chain joins TRBV5-1 to TRBJ1-1, with 11 bases fitting TRBD1. The germline CDR1 and CDR2 sequences are SGHRS and YFSETQ. Trimming took 4 bases from V and 7 from J; bases not matched to a gene: 9. The CDR3 is 15 residues long. CDR3 sequence (DNA): TGCGCCAGCAGCAAGACCGGGACAGGGGGGGATGAAGCTTTCTTT. Translating gives CASSKTGTGGDEAFF.

This clonotype was seen repeatedly, ten times or more. The CDR3 is CASSSFPLAGNEQYF. The DNA of the CDR3 is TGTGCCAGCAGCTCCTTCCCCCTAGCGGGGAACGAGCAGTACTTC. V usage is TRBV3-1 and J usage is TRBJ2-7, with 9 bases lining up with TRBD2. The CDR3 is 15 amino acids. Germline values: CDR1 LGHDT, CDR2 YNNKEL (reference sequence). V shed 5 bases and J 5 bases; nucleotides not matched to a gene: 10.

This clonotype was seen at least ten times. The gene calls are TRBV15 and TRBJ2-7; TRBD1 might be the D (5 bases). V lost 4 bases and J lost 5, with 12 bases in between. The V gene's germline CDR1 is LNHNV and CDR2 YYDKDF (reference sequence). The CDR3 contains 13 residues. The CDR3 sequence is CATSIKGKHEQYF. For the CDR3, the DNA is TGTGCCACCAGCATAAAGGGGAAACACGAGCAGTACTTC.